This TCR beta chain was recovered during a study of cytomegalovirus exposure and HLA in healthy donors. Overall study: Unique TCRs from HLA-typed donors, 70 million to 100 million of them, were held in an early data release.

The PCR was carried out with 60 Vbeta primers and 13 Jbeta primers. The table came from immunoSEQ multiplex PCR; TCRdb's copy has only in-frame clones and leaves some out. The table includes more than 95,000 clones, over 60% detected once. Points from the study as a whole: In a later analysis, V- and J-gene trimming of beta chains associated with a DCLRE1C missense variant, replicated independently. An analysis done earlier found most TCR beta V segments productive about 90% or about 30% of the time.

J gave up 2 bases and V 6 bases, and 8 bases lay outside the gene matches. Germline CDR1 and CDR2: ENHRY and SYGVKD. The CDR3 is 17 residues long. These donors counted as nominally healthy when sampled, but unrecorded immune exposures were likely. As regards this clone: Its cognate antigen is unknown.

This chain uses TRBV10-3 with TRBJ2-5; 14 bases fit TRBD2. The sample consisted of PBMCs. This receptor was taken from a man under 40 in good health and CMV-seronegative. DNA of the CDR3: TGTGCCATCAGCCAGGGACTAGCGGGAGTGGGGCAAGAGACCCAGTACTTC. Protein product: CAISQGLAGVGQETQYF.